This TCR beta chain is drawn from a study of T-cell reconstitution after alpha-beta-depleted transplantation in children. For TCRbeta, the library was prepared with unique molecular identifiers. MiXCR, run by TCRdb on the PCR reads, gives a single entry per CDR3 protein. The sample has approximately 240,000 distinct CDR3 sequences, 9.7% seen once. This clonotype came up many times. Trimming cost V 6 bases and J 2 bases; bases outside gene matches: 5. CDR3 length equals 14 residues. Germline V lookup: CDR1 ENHRY, CDR2 SYGVKD. This specimen consisted of PBMCs from the stem cell graft donor, obtained from the stem cell graft. This receptor was taken from a human donor who donated a stem cell graft to a child with SCID. The genes are TRBV10-3 and TRBJ2-3, with 7 bases aligning to TRBD1. In nucleotides, the CDR3 is TGTGCCATCAGCGGACAGGCGACCACAGATACGCAGTATTTT. Protein: CAISGQATTDTQYF.